Listed here is a single T cell receptor beta chain. Antigen specificity is unknown. This CDR3 spans 20 amino acids. Germline CDR1 and CDR2: SGHNT and YYREEE (reference sequence). Trimming pared 4 bases from V and 4 bases from J, leaving 31 bases between. The method was immunoSEQ multiplex PCR; TCRdb's version includes in-frame clones alone and lacks a portion of them. The data contain under 35,000 clones, around 93% of them singletons. The data derive from a study of T cells in localized non-small cell lung cancer. Study-wide points: Uninvolved adjacent lung showed higher T cell clonality than tumor.

This TCR was recovered from a female donor at least 60 years old with stage II lung adenocarcinoma. This material consisted of peripheral blood mononuclear cells, taken before any cancer treatment. The chain carries TRBV5-4 and TRBJ2-3, with D uncertain. The CDR3 loop is CASSKEARLPLPSRADTQYF. The CDR3 coding sequence is TGTGCCAGCAGCAAAGAGGCGAGGCTCCCACTCCCATCACGAGCAGATACGCAGTATTTT.